This T cell receptor (beta chain) was captured by sequencing in a study of CD8+ T cells in alopecia areata (dated by TCRdb to about 2018). Describing the broader study: The study used high-throughput TCRbeta sequencing to examine T cell clonal expansion in alopecia areata, in both the C3H/HeJ mouse model and human patients. RNA was extracted with the PAXgene miRNA kit for fixed scalp, the miRNeasy kit for PBMCs, and the RNeasy kit for mouse skin. immunoSEQ multiplex PCR using 35 Vbeta forward primers and 13 Jbeta reverse primers was used to amplify TCRbeta CDR3 regions. Human TCRbeta sequencing covered scalp tissue and sorted CD4+ and CD8+ peripheral blood T cells from patchy and totalis/universalis alopecia areata patients and healthy controls. Scalp clonality was compared across normal scalp (n=4), patchy alopecia areata scalp (n=8), and alopecia totalis/universalis scalp (n=8).

The CDR3 holds 12 amino acids from the cysteine to the phenylalanine. The only DNA kept is the CDR3, 36 bases in frame from the first base. CDR1 and CDR2, looked up from the germline V gene, are SQVTM and ANQGSEA. V sheds 4 bases and J sheds 5 bases, leaving 11 bases between their ends. This clone came up a few times. The target of this receptor is not known. No base quality information exists; no much larger clone differs at one position. The full study reports these points: Higher clonality and more expanded CD8+ clones were observed in lesional scalp than in normal scalp, particularly in alopecia totalis/universalis, a finding suggestive of antigenic drive. Compared with mice, TCR sequences shared between patients were less clear, possibly partly because of HLA diversity across the patient population. Unlike mouse skin, which is dominated by gammadelta T cells, normal human skin has resident alphabeta T cells that are also sequenced, and this complicates analysis of the scalp TCR repertoire.

PBMCs were isolated by density centrifugation and stained for CD3, CD4 and CD8, and CD4+ and CD8+ T cells were sorted on a FACSAria. Scalp biopsies and blood samples were obtained from unaffected controls. Libraries were made using the immunoSEQ multiplex PCR assay. To provide template for TCR sequencing, every sample had RNA extracted and reverse transcribed into cDNA. SuperScript III was used for first-strand cDNA synthesis, primed with a 2:1 mix of oligo-dT and random hexamers. Amplification bias was assessed with a synthetic immune receptor repertoire, and residual bias was removed computationally. The authors' analysis ran thus. Raw reads were preprocessed to remove errors, and CDR3 was defined by IMGT conventions from the conserved cysteine to phenylalanine. Clonality was computed by normalizing Shannon entropy by log2 of the number of productive unique TCRs and subtracting the result from 1. CD4 or CD8 identity of scalp clones was inferred by cross-referencing scalp TCRbeta sequences with sorted blood CD4 and CD8 repertoires. TCRdb mirrors the immuneACCESS table, restricted to in-frame sequences. Some clones are absent from its copies; in checked studies, under half trace to an unresolved V gene, and the reason for the others is unknown. Clonal size and the V and J genes are those of that table, whereas D and trimming came from the DNA. Within this sample are 90,000 to 150,000 clones, with roughly 66% of them counted one time only. Of the sample, approximately 2.8% falls within the top ten clones.

The V gene is TRBV29-1 and the J gene is TRBJ1-1; the D gene assignment is ambiguous. What was sequenced was CD4+ T cells sorted from blood. This receptor was taken from a human donor in good health. CDR3 region: CSVASGETEAFF. The nucleotide sequence reads as follows: TGCAGCGTTGCTTCGGGTGAAACTGAAGCTTTCTTT.